This T cell receptor (beta chain) was obtained from a study of post-analysis software for immune sequencing data. Turning to the study itself: Relapsing-remitting, secondary progressive and progressive-relapsing forms of multiple sclerosis all featured among disease courses. Findings and limits, study-wide: Samples made in the same batch grouped tightly together by F measure. Controls showed significantly higher normalized Chao1 diversity than did multiple sclerosis patients.

Only one count was recorded for this clonotype. Its antigen is unidentified. Each TCR beta cDNA library carried unique molecular identifiers. Between about 0.9 and 11 million T cells gave rise to some 470,000 cDNA molecules. TCRdb reprocessed the PCR reads via MiXCR and lists one record per CDR3 protein. The sample lists fewer than 900,000 distinct CDR3 sequences, around 45% occurring once. The sample consisted of blood. The TCR sequence derives from a girl between 5 and 17 years old with multiple sclerosis.

CDR3 coding DNA: TGTGCCAGCAGCTGGACAGGGGGAAGATCAAGAGAGACCCAGTACTTC. This encodes CASSWTGGRSRETQYF. The chain uses TRBV7-8 and TRBJ2-5; 10 bases fit TRBD1. V lost 4 bases, J lost 4 bases, and 9 bases stayed unmatched. CDR3 length equals 16 residues. Germline lookup yields CDR1 SGHVS and CDR2 FQNEAQ. The full variable domain, in which reference TRBV7-8 and TRBJ2-5 provide the parts outside the CDR3, is GAGVSQSPRYKVAKRGQDVALRCDPISGHVSLFWYQQALGQGPEFLTYFQNEAQLDKSGLPSDRFFAERPEGSVSTLKIQRTQQEDSAVYLCASSWTGGRSRETQYFGPGTRLLVL.